The 27 T cell receptor beta chains below all came from one sample that was sequenced in a study of kidney transplant recipient with SARS-CoV-2 infection. TCRdb fed the reads into MiXCR, producing one record per CDR3 protein. In the table there are under 250,000 distinct CDR3 sequences, 29% of which are singletons. The sample consisted of a blood sample, taken at baseline and on day 111 from a kidney transplant recipient. Receptors originate from a male patient between 25 and 39 years old who had COVID-19 and was a kidney transplant recipient. Some T cells may trace back to the graft donor.

This clonotype has only a few counts. The chain links TRBV21-1 to TRBJ2-1; the table's TRBD1 call for D was not verified on the DNA. TRBV21-1 is flagged as a pseudogene. This CDR3 region has 16 residues. The DNA for the CDR3 is TGTGCCAGCAGCAAAGAAGAAGGGGATGGAGGCAATGAGCAGTTCTTC. It encodes CASSKEEGDGGNEQFF.

This clonotype has at least ten counts. The chain employs TRBV4-3 and TRBJ1-2, with D unclear. In germline, CDR1 is LGHNA, CDR2 YSLEER. This CDR3 spans 17 amino acids. Trimming cost V 5 bases and J 4 bases, with 23 bases left between them. CDR3 in DNA: TGCGCCAGCAGCGCGTTCCTAGGACGTCGAAAGACCTATGGCTACACCTTC. The encoded protein is CASSAFLGRRKTYGYTF.

For this clonotype: No conserved phenylalanine or tryptophan ends this CDR3, so it is likely a read error. The chain is built from TRBV5-5 and TRBJ1-2; D remains ambiguous. The CDR3 covers 16 residues. The germline V gene has CDR1 SGHKS and CDR2 YYEKEE (reference sequence). V was cut by 7 bases and J by 4 bases, with 23 bases left in between. For the CDR3, the DNA is TGTGCCAGCCTCCGGAATGTCTCGCGAAAGACCTATGGCTACACCCTC. This translates into CASLRNVSRKTYGYTL.

This clonotype was observed at least ten times. CDR3: CASRIGGSNQPQHF. CDR3 nucleotide sequence: TGTGCCAGCAGGATCGGGGGTAGCAATCAGCCCCAGCATTTT. The V call is TRBV6-5, the J call TRBJ1-5; D is possibly TRBD1 (5 bases). CDR1 is MNHEY, CDR2 SVGAGI, per germline. Trimming took off 6 bases at V and 0 bases at J, with 9 bases between the two ends. The CDR3 runs to 14 residues.

This clonotype was counted at least ten times. This chain connects TRBV24-1 to TRBJ2-5; possibly TRBD1 for D (6 bases). The CDR3 spans 15 residues. Trimming shortened V by 5 bases and J by 5 bases, and 17 bases separated the two germline ends. CDR1 and CDR2 from the germline V gene are KGHDR and SFDVKD. CDR3 nucleotides: TGTGCCACCAGTGGCGCTACAGGGTACGGGGAGACCCAGTACTTC. Its translation is CATSGATGYGETQYF.

This clonotype came up many times. For the CDR3, the DNA is TGTGCCAGCAGACTTACCGACTCTGGAAACACCATATATTTT. It yields the protein CASRLTDSGNTIYF. This sequence joins TRBV12-3 or TRBV12-4 and TRBJ1-3; no reliable D call. Trimming took off 6 bases at V and 0 bases at J, with 9 bases between the two ends. The CDR3 extends over 14 amino acids.

Of note for this clonotype: Being one base from a much bigger clone, this may be a read error. The V call is TRBV10-2, the J call TRBJ2-1; TRBD2 matches 8 bases. The germline V gene has CDR1 WSHSY and CDR2 SAAADI. The CDR3 runs to 12 residues. CDR3 in amino acids: CASGGNEDEQFF. CDR3 bases: TGTGCCTCGGGGGGGAATGAAGATGAGCAGTTCTTC.

This clonotype was detected ten times or more. The DNA for the CDR3 is TGTGCAAGTCGCTTTTCACTGAACACTGAAGCTTTCTTT. Protein sequence: CASRFSLNTEAFF. V usage is TRBV12-2 and J usage is TRBJ1-1. TRBV12-2 is shown as a pseudogene. The CDR3 covers 13 residues.

This clonotype was counted many times. The rearrangement links TRBV5-4 to TRBJ2-7; 9 positions agree with TRBD2. V trimming: 3 bases; J trimming: 6 bases; junction bases outside the gene matches: 16. Germline V gives CDR1 SGHNT, CDR2 YYREEE (reference sequence). CDR3 length: 17 residues. In DNA, the CDR3 is TGTGCCAGCAGCTCCGACCCCCCTCGGCGGGAGGGCCGCGAGCAGTACTTC. Its translation is CASSSDPPRREGREQYF. The full variable domain, in which reference TRBV5-4 and TRBJ2-7 provide the parts outside the CDR3, is ETGVTQSPTHLIKTRGQQVTLRCSSQSGHNTVSWYQQALGQGPQFIFQYYREEENGRGNFPPRFSGLQFPNYSSELNVNALELDDSALYLCASSSDPPRREGREQYFGPGTRLTVT.

Concerning this clonotype: A much larger clone differs by one base, so this may be a read error. V usage is TRBV6-6 and J usage is TRBJ2-2; 7 bases are shared with TRBD1. Germline CDR1 MNHNY, CDR2 SVGAGI (reference sequence). V was pared by 11 bases and J by 7 bases, with 16 bases of the junction left unmatched. The CDR3 loop spans 15 amino acids. The CDR3 region is CAGLKTRGQGGELFF. CDR3 DNA sequence: TGTGCCGGCCTTAAGACGAGGGGGCAAGGCGGGGAGCTGTTTTTT.

This clonotype was recorded many times. The chain joins TRBV20-1 to TRBJ1-2, with 7 positions matching TRBD1. The CDR3 runs 15 residues. Germline loops: CDR1 DFQATT, CDR2 SNEGSKA (reference sequence). Trimming at V came to 3 bases and at J to 3 bases, leaving 10 bases not matched to a gene. The CDR3 DNA reads TGCAGTGCTAGCGGCCAGGGGGGGGAGGACTATGGCTACACCTTC. This codes for CSASGQGGEDYGYTF.

This clonotype was detected ten times or more. The J gene is TRBJ1-5, the V gene TRBV3-1; 10 positions agree with TRBD1. CDR3 length: 18 residues. The trim removed 4 bases at V and 7 bases at J, leaving 16 bases unmatched. The germline V gene encodes CDR1 LGHDT and CDR2 YNNKEL (reference sequence). DNA for the CDR3: TGTGCCAGCAGCCCGCCTCCGACGACAGGGGGCTGGCGGCAGCCCCAGCATTTT. It specifies CASSPPPTTGGWRQPQHF.

V gene TRBV7-2 combines with J gene TRBJ2-1, with 8 bases matching TRBD2. Germline lookup yields CDR1 SGHTA and CDR2 FQGNSA. Unmatched junction bases numbered 4, after V lost 6 bases and J lost 0 bases. This CDR3 comprises 15 residues. CDR3 sequence (DNA): TGTGCCAGCAGGCGAAGCGGGAGCTCCTACAATGAGCAGTTCTTC. Its protein is CASRRSGSSYNEQFF.

In this sample, this clonotype turned up once. A read error is possible here, since a much larger clone lies one base away. The chain uses TRBV2 and TRBJ2-7; no clear D gene. The CDR3 totals 13 residues. V lost 7 bases, J lost 5 bases, and 15 bases lay in between. CDR1 and CDR2 (germline): SNHLY, FYNNEI. The CDR3 DNA is TGTGCCAGCAATTCACTGTTCGGAGACGAGCAGTACTTC. Translating it yields CASNSLFGDEQYF.

This clonotype occurred many times. V is TRBV7-6 and J is TRBJ2-6; no clear D. V lost 4 bases to trimming and J lost 5 bases, with 24 bases between them. This CDR3 region has 19 residues. The germline CDR1 and CDR2 sequences are SGHVS and FNYEAQ. The CDR3 nucleotides read TGTGCCAGCAGCTACGTATTTGAAATCTCACAAAGTCGGGCCAACGTCCTGACTTTC. It yields the protein CASSYVFEISQSRANVLTF.

This clonotype was seen repeatedly, ten times or more. The chain recombines TRBV27 with TRBJ1-2, with D perhaps matching TRBD1 (5 bases). This CDR3 is built from 14 residues. CDR1 and CDR2 (germline): MNHEY, SMNVEV (reference sequence). Between the trimmed V and J ends, which lost 3 bases and 4 bases, there was a span of 12 bases. Written as DNA, the CDR3 is TGTGCCAGCAGTTTCTTCGGGGGGGGCTATGGCTACACCTTC. Translated, it gives CASSFFGGGYGYTF.

A remark on this clonotype: A much larger clone differs by one base, so this may be a read error. The chain couples TRBV29-1 to TRBJ2-7; TRBD2 might be the D (6 bases). CDR3 length: 13 residues. Germline lookup yields CDR1 SQVTM and CDR2 ANQGSEA. The CDR3 nucleotides are TGCAGCGTTGTCAGAGCGGGCTCCCACGAGCAGTACTTC. Translated, it gives CSVVRAGSHEQYF.

The sample holds a few counts of this clonotype. DNA of the CDR3: TGTGCCAGCAGTTGTTGGCTCAGCTTCCGAAAGACCTATGGCTACACCTTC. Translating gives CASSCWLSFRKTYGYTF. The chain combines TRBV12-3 or TRBV12-4 with TRBJ1-2; no clear D gene. CDR3 length: 17 residues. The V and J ends lost 4 bases and 4 bases respectively, with 22 bases between them.

On this clonotype: A single base separates this from a much larger clone, so it may be a read error. The chain recombines TRBV11-2 with TRBJ2-5; the D gene is possibly TRBD1 (6 bases). The CDR3 sequence is 17 residues long. Germline V lookup: CDR1 SGHAT, CDR2 FQNNGV. The CDR3 DNA reads TGTGCCAACAGCTTAAGGCCCTCGACAGGTCAGCAAGAGACCCAGTACTTC. It translates to CANSLRPSTGQQETQYF.

This clonotype has a count of ten or more. V usage is TRBV6-5 and J usage is TRBJ1-2; TRBD1 is a possible D gene (5 bases). The CDR3 has 13 residues. Looked up from germline, CDR1 is MNHEY and CDR2 is SVGAGI. V lost 4 bases and J lost 8, with 14 bases in between. CDR3 sequence: CASSSGGGRGYTF. The CDR3 DNA follows: TGTGCCAGCAGTTCTGGGGGGGGTCGGGGCTACACCTTC.

This clonotype was found many times. This CDR3 reads CASSLGQGADYGYTF. The CDR3 DNA follows: TGTGCCAGCTCGCTTGGACAGGGGGCGGACTATGGCTACACCTTC. The chain has TRBV18 and TRBJ1-2; TRBD1 aligns across 11 bases. The length of the CDR3 is 15 residues. The J segment lost 3 bases and the V segment lost 6 bases, leaving 6 bases of the junction unmatched. The germline gives CDR1 KGHSH, CDR2 LQKENI.

This clonotype was seen ten or more times. The chain couples TRBV7-8 to TRBJ1-2; D is ambiguous. Trimming cost V 3 bases and J 4 bases, with 21 bases left between them. The CDR3 contains 17 residues. Germline CDR1 is SGHVS and CDR2 is FQNEAQ. The CDR3, as DNA: TGTGCCAGCAGCTTGGCGACGTTTACCCGAAAGACCTATGGCTACACCTTC. It specifies CASSLATFTRKTYGYTF. The full variable domain, its missing parts supplied by reference TRBV7-8 and TRBJ1-2, is GAGVSQSPRYKVAKRGQDVALRCDPISGHVSLFWYQQALGQGPEFLTYFQNEAQLDKSGLPSDRFFAERPEGSVSTLKIQRTQQEDSAVYLCASSLATFTRKTYGYTFGSGTRLTVV.

The chain joins TRBV30 to TRBJ2-7; D unclear. This CDR3 has 12 residues. CDR1 is GTSNPN and CDR2 is SVGIG in the germline V gene (reference sequence). V dropped 2 bases and J dropped 2 bases, with 7 bases sitting between them. CDR3 in DNA: TGTGCCTGGAGTTACCTGACCTACGAGCAGTACTTC. Residues: CAWSYLTYEQYF.

Comments on this clonotype: Given a much more abundant clone one base away, this may be a read error. The V call is TRBV6-5, the J call TRBJ1-2, with TRBD1 matching over 9 bases. CDR1 and CDR2 (germline): MNHEY, SVGAGI. The CDR3 is 13 residues long. The CDR3 loop reads CANSSGQGRGYTF. For the CDR3, the DNA is TGTGCCAACAGTTCAGGACAGGGGCGAGGCTACACCTTC.

This clonotype appeared many times. This chain uses TRBV7-2 with TRBJ1-2; D is unclear. CDR3 length equals 17 residues. V gave up 5 bases and J gave up 4 bases, with 23 bases separating them. Germline V CDR1 and CDR2: SGHTA, FQGNSA. The CDR3 nucleotides read TGTGCCAGCAGCAGCAGCGGCAGAGACGGAAAGACCTATGGCTACACCTTC. It yields the protein CASSSSGRDGKTYGYTF.

This clonotype was counted many times. V gene TRBV29-1 combines with J gene TRBJ2-5; TRBD2 matches 12 bases. V lost 7 bases to trimming and J lost 4 bases; unmatched junction nucleotides: 7. The length of the CDR3 is 14 residues. In germline, CDR1 is SQVTM, CDR2 ANQGSEA. The CDR3 nucleotides are TGCAGCGCCCTGACTAGCGGGAGCGCAGAGACCCAGTACTTC. It translates to CSALTSGSAETQYF.

CDR3 in amino acids: CDITVRITQSRANVLTF. The CDR3 bases are TGTGACATAACGGTTAGGATAACACAAAGTCGGGCCAACGTCCTGACTTTC. The V and J genes are TRBV8-2 and TRBJ2-6. TRBV8-2 is given as a pseudogene. The CDR3 sequence is 17 residues long.